These 8 T cell receptor beta chains share one sample of origin, sequenced in a study of sequential checkpoint blockade in melanoma (dated by TCRdb to about 2019). According to the study, the label for this sample's treatment or condition signals: randomized to nivolumab then ipilimumab (arm A) or the reverse (arm B). Library method: the immunoSEQ multiplex PCR assay. TCRdb retrieved this table from immuneACCESS and kept in-frame rearrangements only. Not all clones are present; in checked studies, unresolved V genes account for under half, and no reason is known for the remainder. The sample profile shows around 25,000 clones; roughly 86% of them were found once. About 9.9% of the sample belongs to the ten largest clones. Sequencing was performed on CD8+ T cells sorted from blood (inferred from file names), taken from a patient given nivolumab and ipilimumab in sequence. These receptor sequences come from a human donor with melanoma.

V is TRBV7-8 and J is TRBJ2-1; a weak D match, TRBD1 (6 bases). V was clipped by 5 bases and J by 0 bases, with 17 bases between them. The CDR3 loop spans 17 amino acids. CDR1 is SGHVS and CDR2 is FQNEAQ in the germline V gene. Written as DNA, the CDR3 is TGTGCCAGCAGCCGACCCGGGACACCTAGCTCCTACAATGAGCAGTTCTTC. Amino acid sequence: CASSRPGTPSSYNEQFF. The variable domain in full, completed from reference TRBV7-8 and TRBJ2-1, reads GAGVSQSPRYKVAKRGQDVALRCDPISGHVSLFWYQQALGQGPEFLTYFQNEAQLDKSGLPSDRFFAERPEGSVSTLKIQRTQQEDSAVYLCASSRPGTPSSYNEQFFGPGTRLTVL.

About this clone itself: The sample holds other DNA sequences that translate to the same CDR3. The J gene is TRBJ2-7, the V gene TRBV5-6, with 8 bases matching TRBD2. This CDR3 contains 15 residues. Germline CDR1 is SGHDT and CDR2 is YYEEEE. After removal of 4 bases from V and 0 bases from J, the junction contained 6 bases not matched to a gene. Here the CDR3 reads CASSPTSGSSYEQYF. CDR3 nucleotides: TGTGCCAGCAGCCCCACTAGCGGAAGCTCCTACGAGCAGTACTTC.

The V and J genes are TRBV30 and TRBJ2-5; D not certain. Trimming left V 3 bases short and J 0 bases short, with 11 bases between. CDR3 size: 14 residues. From germline, CDR1 is GTSNPN and CDR2 SVGIG (reference sequence). Here the CDR3 reads CAWSPRQYQETQYF. As DNA, the CDR3 is TGTGCCTGGAGCCCTCGCCAGTACCAAGAGACCCAGTACTTC. The full variable domain, with the rest looked up from reference TRBV30 and TRBJ2-5, is SQTIHQWPATLVQPVGSPLSLECTVEGTSNPNLYWYRQAAGRGLQLLFYSVGIGQISSEVPQNLSASRPQDRQFILSSKKLLLSDSGFYLCAWSPRQYQETQYFGPGTRLLVL.

The rearrangement links TRBV28 to TRBJ1-1, with 7 positions matching TRBD1. The germline CDR1 and CDR2 sequences are MDHEN and SYDVKM. The CDR3 is 16 amino acids. V lost 5 bases and J lost 2; bases outside the gene matches: 11. Written as DNA, the CDR3 is TGTGCCAGCAGTGCATCCGGGACAGCCGCCAACACTGAAGCTTTCTTT. This translates into CASSASGTAANTEAFF.

The V and J genes are TRBV15 and TRBJ1-1; D perhaps matches TRBD1 (6 bases). The germline V gene encodes CDR1 LNHNV and CDR2 YYDKDF (reference sequence). The CDR3 extends over 13 amino acids. Trimming left V 4 bases short and J 3 bases short, with 9 bases between. The CDR3 DNA sequence: TGTGCCACCAGCATACGACAGGACACTGAAGCTTTCTTT. Its protein is CATSIRQDTEAFF.

This clone was seen just once. The V gene is TRBV7-2, the J gene TRBJ2-7; TRBD2 aligns across 7 bases. The ends lost 0 bases at V and 5 bases at J; junction bases unmatched: 4. CDR3 length: 14 amino acids. Germline assignment: CDR1 SGHTA and CDR2 FQGNSA. CDR3: CASSLAGGAHEQYF. CDR3 nucleotides: TGTGCCAGCAGCTTAGCGGGAGGGGCCCACGAGCAGTACTTC.

This chain's CDR3 is CASSETSDHTDTQYF. The CDR3 coding sequence is TGTGCCAGTAGTGAGACTAGCGACCACACAGATACGCAGTATTTT. The J gene is TRBJ2-3, the V gene TRBV19; 8 bases map to TRBD2. This CDR3 region has 15 residues. V was clipped by 5 bases and J by 2 bases; unmatched bases: 6. CDR1 is LNHDA and CDR2 is SQIVND in the germline V gene (reference sequence).

The chain uses TRBV18 and TRBJ2-3; 8 bases match TRBD2. V shed 1 base, J shed 3 bases, and the junction held 0 bases outside the gene matches. The CDR3 extends over 14 amino acids. Germline V lookup: CDR1 KGHSH, CDR2 LQKENI. The CDR3 DNA follows: TGTGCCAGCTCACCACAGCGGGAGACAGATACGCAGTATTTT. It codes for CASSPQRETDTQYF.